One sample yielded the 11 T cell receptor beta chains listed below, sequenced in a study of blood T cell repertoires in COVID-19. The protocol was immunoSEQ multiplex PCR, while the TCRdb copy is restricted to in-frame clones and leaves out a portion. The table lists roughly 130,000 clones, approximately 80% of them singletons. Sequenced input: peripheral blood. All receptors come from an elderly woman with acute or convalescent COVID-19.

This chain connects TRBV4-3 to TRBJ1-1; possible D gene TRBD1, 5 bases. Germline loops: CDR1 LGHNA, CDR2 YSLEER. V was trimmed by 0 bases and J by 0 bases, leaving 11 bases between them. This CDR3 is built from 16 residues. CDR3 protein: CASSQEAGSMNTEAFF. The CDR3 nucleotides read TGCGCCAGCAGCCAAGAGGCAGGGTCGATGAACACTGAAGCTTTCTTT.

The chain recombines TRBV12-3 or TRBV12-4 with TRBJ1-2, with D maybe TRBD1 (6 bases). This CDR3 comprises 12 residues. V lost 6 bases to trimming and J lost 8 bases, with 13 bases between them. This chain's CDR3 is CASSLTGLGYTF. The CDR3 bases are TGTGCCAGCAGCCTGACAGGCCTCGGCTACACCTTC.

The rearrangement uses TRBV7-9 and TRBJ1-1, with a weak D call TRBD1 (5 bases). This CDR3 spans 15 amino acids. Trimming left V 1 base short and J 4 bases short, with 13 bases between. CDR1 SEHNR and CDR2 FQNEAQ come from the germline V gene (reference sequence). The CDR3 loop reads CASSLDQAGRTEAFF. The DNA of the CDR3 is TGTGCCAGCAGCTTAGATCAGGCAGGGCGCACTGAAGCTTTCTTT.

This clone was detected only a few times. The rearrangement uses TRBV7-3 and TRBJ1-1; TRBD1 might be the D (5 bases). The germline CDR1 and CDR2 sequences are SGHTA and FQGTGA. Trimming took off 0 bases at V and 4 bases at J, with 6 bases between the two ends. The CDR3 is 13 amino acids. CDR3 nucleotide sequence: TGTGCCAGCAGCTTAACCAGGGCCACTGAAGCTTTCTTT. Translation: CASSLTRATEAFF.

The chain employs TRBV2 and TRBJ1-6; 9 bases are shared with TRBD1. Trimming removed 5 bases from V and 7 bases from J; junction bases left unmatched: 18. In germline, CDR1 is SNHLY, CDR2 FYNNEI. The CDR3 consists of 19 residues. CDR3: CASSPTPGTGPQMNSPLHF. DNA of the CDR3: TGTGCCAGCAGTCCCACTCCCGGGACAGGGCCCCAAATGAATTCACCCCTCCACTTT.

The V gene is TRBV19, the J gene TRBJ1-5, with 7 bases that match TRBD1. Germline lookup yields CDR1 LNHDA and CDR2 SQIVND (reference sequence). The junction had 13 bases not matched to a gene; V was cut back by 5 bases and J by 9 bases. This CDR3 comprises 15 residues. The CDR3 is CASSVRQGPILPQHF. CDR3 coding DNA: TGTGCCAGTAGTGTCAGACAGGGCCCCATCTTGCCCCAGCATTTT.

The rearrangement joins TRBV7-2 to TRBJ2-3; 8 bases are shared with TRBD2. This CDR3 has 16 amino acids. V gave up 1 base and J gave up 2 bases; unmatched junction bases: 5. Germline assignment: CDR1 SGHTA and CDR2 FQGNSA. This CDR3 is CASSLGGGPNTDTQYF. DNA of the CDR3: TGTGCCAGCAGCTTAGGCGGGGGGCCCAACACAGATACGCAGTATTTT.

This rearrangement joins TRBV9 to TRBJ1-3, with 10 bases aligning to TRBD1. The CDR3 totals 17 residues. Germline CDR1 SGDLS, CDR2 YYNGEE. With 3 bases clipped from V and 0 bases from J, the junction kept 6 bases outside the gene matches. The CDR3 region has the DNA TGTGCCAGCAGCGAGGGACAGGGGCCCTACTCTGGAAACACCATATATTTT. Protein sequence: CASSEGQGPYSGNTIYF.

The chain carries TRBV6-5 and TRBJ2-1, with D perhaps matching TRBD1 (5 bases). The CDR3 covers 14 residues. From germline, CDR1 is MNHEY and CDR2 SVGAGI. Trimming shortened V by 6 bases and J by 9 bases, and 18 bases separated the two germline ends. The CDR3 coding sequence is TGTGCCAGCAGCCGAGTTGGATCTCAGGGTGAGCAGTTCTTC. Translated, it gives CASSRVGSQGEQFF.

The chain has TRBV6-1 and TRBJ2-7, with TRBD1 matching 7 bases. J gave up 9 bases and V 0 bases, and 14 bases lay outside the gene matches. Germline lookup yields CDR1 MNHNS and CDR2 SASEGT. This CDR3 region has 16 residues. CDR3 protein: CASSEAWGQRIIRQYF. In DNA, the CDR3 is TGTGCCAGCAGTGAAGCCTGGGGACAGAGGATCATAAGGCAGTACTTC.

The chain joins TRBV19 to TRBJ2-3, with D perhaps TRBD2 (6 bases). Between the trimmed V and J ends, which lost 3 bases and 9 bases, there was a span of 16 bases. Germline lookup yields CDR1 LNHDA and CDR2 SQIVND (reference sequence). This CDR3 has 14 residues. CDR3 DNA sequence: TGTGCCAGTAGTATCTCAGGGCCGGGGGAGACGCAGTATTTT. Protein: CASSISGPGETQYF.